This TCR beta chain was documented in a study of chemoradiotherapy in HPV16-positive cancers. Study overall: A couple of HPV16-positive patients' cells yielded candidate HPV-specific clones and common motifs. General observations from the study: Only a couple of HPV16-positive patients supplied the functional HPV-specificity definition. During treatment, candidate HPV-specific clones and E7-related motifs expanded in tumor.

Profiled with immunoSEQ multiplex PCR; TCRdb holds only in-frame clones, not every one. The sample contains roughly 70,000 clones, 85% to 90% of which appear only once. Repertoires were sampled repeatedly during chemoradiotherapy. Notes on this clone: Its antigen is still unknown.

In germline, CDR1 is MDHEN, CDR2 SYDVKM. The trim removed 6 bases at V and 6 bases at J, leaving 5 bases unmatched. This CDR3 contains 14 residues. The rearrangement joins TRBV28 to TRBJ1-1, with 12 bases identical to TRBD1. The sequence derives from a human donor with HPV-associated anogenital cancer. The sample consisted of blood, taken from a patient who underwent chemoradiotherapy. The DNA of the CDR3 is TGTGCCAGCAGGCGGGACAGGGGGCCTTCTGAAGCTTTCTTT. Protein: CASRRDRGPSEAFF.